The T cell receptor (beta chain) under discussion was sequenced for a study of shared clonotypes between healthy human individuals. Study-wide background: There were three CD4 naive, three CD4 memory, two CD8 naive and one CD8 memory plates per donor.

CDR3 length: 15 amino acids. Trimming removed 6 bases from V and 0 bases from J; junction bases left unmatched: 6. Germline CDR1 is KGHSH and CDR2 is LQKENI. Sequencing used immunoSEQ multiplex PCR; TCRdb keeps in-frame clones, though not all of them. The repertoire holds some 580,000 clones, with more than 95% as singletons. The specimen sequenced was naive CD4+ T cells sorted from blood. Sample subset: CD45RA+ positively selected. This receptor was obtained from a woman in her 30s in good health. This sequence joins TRBV18 and TRBJ1-2; 8 bases fit TRBD1. The CDR3 is CASSVGQEANYGYTF. CDR3 nucleotide sequence: TGTGCCAGCTCGGTGGGACAGGAAGCTAACTATGGCTACACCTTC.